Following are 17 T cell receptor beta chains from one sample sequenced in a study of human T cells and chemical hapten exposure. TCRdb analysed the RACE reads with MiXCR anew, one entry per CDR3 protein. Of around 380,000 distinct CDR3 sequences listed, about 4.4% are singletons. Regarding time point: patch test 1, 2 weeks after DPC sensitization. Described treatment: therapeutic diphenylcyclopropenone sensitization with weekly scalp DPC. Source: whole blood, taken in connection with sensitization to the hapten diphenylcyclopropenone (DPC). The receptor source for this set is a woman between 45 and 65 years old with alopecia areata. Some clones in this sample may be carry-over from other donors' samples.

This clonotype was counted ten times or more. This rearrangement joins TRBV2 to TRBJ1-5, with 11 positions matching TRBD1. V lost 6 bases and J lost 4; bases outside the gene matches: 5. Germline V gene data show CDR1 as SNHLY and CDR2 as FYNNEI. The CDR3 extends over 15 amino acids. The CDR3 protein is CASRKGQGGNQPQHF. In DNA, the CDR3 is TGTGCCAGCAGGAAGGGACAGGGGGGTAATCAGCCCCAGCATTTT.

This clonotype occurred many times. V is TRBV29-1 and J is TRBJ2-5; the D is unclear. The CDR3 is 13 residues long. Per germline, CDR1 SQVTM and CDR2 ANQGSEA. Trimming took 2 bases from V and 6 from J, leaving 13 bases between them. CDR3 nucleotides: TGCAGCGTTGAATTCCCAGCCCCCAAGACCCAGTACTTC. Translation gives CSVEFPAPKTQYF.

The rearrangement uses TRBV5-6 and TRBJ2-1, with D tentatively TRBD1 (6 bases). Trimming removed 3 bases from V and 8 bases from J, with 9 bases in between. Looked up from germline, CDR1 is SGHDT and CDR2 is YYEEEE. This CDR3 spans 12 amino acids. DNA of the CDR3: TGTGCCAGCAGCTACAGGGACGATGAGCAGTTCTTC. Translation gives CASSYRDDEQFF.

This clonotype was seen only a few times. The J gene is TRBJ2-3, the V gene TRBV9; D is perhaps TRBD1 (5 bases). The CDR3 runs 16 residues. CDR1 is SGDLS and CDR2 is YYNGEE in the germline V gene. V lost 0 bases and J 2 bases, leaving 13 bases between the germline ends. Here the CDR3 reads CASSVDLGASTDTQYF. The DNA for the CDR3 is TGTGCCAGCAGCGTAGATCTTGGGGCCTCCACAGATACGCAGTATTTT. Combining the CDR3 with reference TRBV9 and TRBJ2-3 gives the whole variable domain DSGVTQTPKHLITATGQRVTLRCSPRSGDLSVYWYQQSLDQGLQFLIQYYNGEERAKGNILERFSAQQFPDLHSELNLSSLELGDSALYFCASSVDLGASTDTQYFGPGTRLTVL.

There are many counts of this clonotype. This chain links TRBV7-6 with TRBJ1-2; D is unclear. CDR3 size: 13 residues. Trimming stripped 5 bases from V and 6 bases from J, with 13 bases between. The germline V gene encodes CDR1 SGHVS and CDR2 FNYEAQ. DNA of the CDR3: TGTGCCAGCAGCCCCACTACCGGGGATGGCTACACCTTC. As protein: CASSPTTGDGYTF.

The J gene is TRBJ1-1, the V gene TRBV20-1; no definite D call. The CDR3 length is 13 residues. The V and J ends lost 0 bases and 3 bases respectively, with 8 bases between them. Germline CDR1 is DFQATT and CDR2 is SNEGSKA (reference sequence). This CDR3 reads CSARDSHHTEAFF. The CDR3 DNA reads TGCAGTGCTAGAGATTCACACCACACTGAAGCTTTCTTT.

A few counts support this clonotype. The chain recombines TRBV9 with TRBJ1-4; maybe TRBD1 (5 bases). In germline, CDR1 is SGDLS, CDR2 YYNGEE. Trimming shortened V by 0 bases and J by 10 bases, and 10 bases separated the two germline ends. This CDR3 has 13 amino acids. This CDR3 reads CASSVEDMGKLFF. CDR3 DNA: TGTGCCAGCAGCGTAGAGGACATGGGAAAACTGTTTTTT. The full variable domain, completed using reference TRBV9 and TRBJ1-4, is DSGVTQTPKHLITATGQRVTLRCSPRSGDLSVYWYQQSLDQGLQFLIQYYNGEERAKGNILERFSAQQFPDLHSELNLSSLELGDSALYFCASSVEDMGKLFFGSGTQLSVL.

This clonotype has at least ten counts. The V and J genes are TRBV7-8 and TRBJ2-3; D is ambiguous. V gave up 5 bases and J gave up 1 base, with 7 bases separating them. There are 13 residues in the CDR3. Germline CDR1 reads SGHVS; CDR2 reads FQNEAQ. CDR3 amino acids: CASSPVGTDTQYF. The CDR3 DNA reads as TGTGCCAGCAGCCCAGTGGGCACAGATACGCAGTATTTT.

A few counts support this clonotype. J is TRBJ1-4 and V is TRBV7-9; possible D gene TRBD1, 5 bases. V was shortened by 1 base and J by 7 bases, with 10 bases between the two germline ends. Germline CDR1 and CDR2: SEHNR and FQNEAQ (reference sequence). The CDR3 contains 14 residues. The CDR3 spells CASSLDRRSEKLFF. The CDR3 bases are TGTGCCAGCAGCTTAGACAGGAGGAGTGAAAAACTGTTTTTT.

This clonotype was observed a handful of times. The CDR3 loop reads CASSSTGSNEKLFF. The CDR3 DNA is TGTGCCAGTTCTTCGACAGGGTCTAATGAAAAACTGTTTTTT. The V and J genes are TRBV18 and TRBJ1-4, with TRBD1 matching 7 bases. Germline lookup yields CDR1 KGHSH and CDR2 LQKENI. The CDR3 spans 14 residues. J lost 3 bases, V lost 9 bases, and 7 bases had no gene match.

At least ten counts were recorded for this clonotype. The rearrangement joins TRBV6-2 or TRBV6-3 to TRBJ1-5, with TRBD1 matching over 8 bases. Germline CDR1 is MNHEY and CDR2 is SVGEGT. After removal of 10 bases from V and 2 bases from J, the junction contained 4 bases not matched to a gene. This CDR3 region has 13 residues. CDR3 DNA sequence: TGTGCCACCAAGACAGGGGGCAATCAGCCCCAGCATTTT. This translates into CATKTGGNQPQHF.

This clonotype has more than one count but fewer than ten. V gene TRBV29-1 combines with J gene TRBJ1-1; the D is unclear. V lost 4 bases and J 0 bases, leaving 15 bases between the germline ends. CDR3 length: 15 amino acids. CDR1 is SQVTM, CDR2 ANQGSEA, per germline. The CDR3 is CSVGRPGSLNTEAFF. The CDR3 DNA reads TGCAGCGTTGGGAGACCGGGATCTTTGAACACTGAAGCTTTCTTT.

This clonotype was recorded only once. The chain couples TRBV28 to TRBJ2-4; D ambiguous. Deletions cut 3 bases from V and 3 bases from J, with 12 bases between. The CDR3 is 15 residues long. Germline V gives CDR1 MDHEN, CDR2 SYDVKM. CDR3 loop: CASSFRGFGKNIQYF. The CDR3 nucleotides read TGTGCCAGCAGTTTTCGAGGATTTGGCAAAAACATTCAGTACTTC.

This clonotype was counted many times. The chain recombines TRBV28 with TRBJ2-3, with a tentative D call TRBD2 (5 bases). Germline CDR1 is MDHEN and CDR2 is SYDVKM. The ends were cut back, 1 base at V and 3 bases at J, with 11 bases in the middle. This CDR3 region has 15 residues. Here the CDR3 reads CASSLLGSGTDTQYF. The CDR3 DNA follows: TGTGCCAGCAGTTTATTGGGATCGGGGACAGATACGCAGTATTTT.

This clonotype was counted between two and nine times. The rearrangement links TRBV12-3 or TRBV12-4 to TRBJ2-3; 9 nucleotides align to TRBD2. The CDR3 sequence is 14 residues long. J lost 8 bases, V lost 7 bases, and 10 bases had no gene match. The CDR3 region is CASTTNSGGGTQYF. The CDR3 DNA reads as TGTGCCAGCACCACTAATAGCGGGGGTGGTACGCAGTATTTT.

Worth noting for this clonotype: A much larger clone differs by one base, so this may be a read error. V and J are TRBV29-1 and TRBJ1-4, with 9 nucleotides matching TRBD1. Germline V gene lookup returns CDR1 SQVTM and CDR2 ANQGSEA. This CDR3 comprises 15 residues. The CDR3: CSVEVPGTGNGKLLF. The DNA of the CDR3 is TGCAGCGTTGAAGTCCCGGGGACAGGGAATGGAAAACTGTTATTT.

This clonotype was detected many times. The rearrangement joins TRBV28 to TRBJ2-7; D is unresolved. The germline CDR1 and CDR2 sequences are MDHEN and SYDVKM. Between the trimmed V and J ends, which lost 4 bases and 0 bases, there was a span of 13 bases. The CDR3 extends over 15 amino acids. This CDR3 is CASSSQTQISYEQYF. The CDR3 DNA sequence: TGTGCCAGCAGTTCACAGACACAAATCTCCTACGAGCAGTACTTC. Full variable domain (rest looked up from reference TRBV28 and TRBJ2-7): DVKVTQSSRYLVKRTGEKVFLECVQDMDHENMFWYRQDPGLGLRLIYFSYDVKMKEKGDIPEGYSVSREKKERFSLILESASTNQTSMYLCASSSQTQISYEQYFGPGTRLTVT.